What follows is one T cell receptor beta chain and its context. Profiled with immunoSEQ multiplex PCR; TCRdb holds only in-frame clones, not every one. The data show 7,500 to 10,000 clones, about 72% seen once. This CDR3 is built from 13 residues. Trimming removed 2 bases at V and 6 bases at J, with 13 bases between. Germline assignment: CDR1 SQVTM and CDR2 ANQGSEA. This entry belongs to a study of T cell clones after liver transplantation. This sequence joins TRBV29-1 and TRBJ1-2; no firm D call. The source was CD8+ T cells from blood, collected at the approximately 16-month timepoint. This TCR was sampled from a human patient who received a liver transplant. Some T cells may be provided by the graft donor. The CDR3 nucleotides read TGCAGCGTTGAAAGTAGGTGGTACGATGGCTACACCTTC. Amino acids: CSVESRWYDGYTF.